This T cell receptor (beta chain) is drawn from a study of T cell repertoires in cytomegalovirus infection (dated by TCRdb to between 2018 and 2021). About the investigation overall: Because public TCR beta signatures pointed to carriage of CMV infection together with the matching HLA type, the HLA type of each donor mattered for the analysis.

This clonotype was observed many times. The specificity of this receptor is unknown. No quality values exist for individual bases; no much larger clone is one base distant. The paper's findings and limits, for the study overall: The ex vivo response was dominated by HLA-C-restricted CMV-specific TCR beta clonotypes, which also provided the single most frequent clonotype in two of eight donors. Cumulative frequency of public TCR beta family members discriminated carriers of CMV infection plus the relevant HLA type in this cohort and an independent roughly 330-donor cohort.

Sequenced using an Illumina HiSeq 1500. TCRdb reanalyzed the raw reads on its own, using fastp at Q25 for trimming and MiXCR for clone calling, and kept in-frame beta chains. CDR3 protein duplicates are merged, each entry listing the most common genes and DNA. This sample is represented by nearly 550,000 distinct CDR3 sequences; approximately 16% of them were singletons. 24% of the sample lies in the top ten. V is cut by 4 bases and J by 7 bases, and the space between the germline ends is 14 bases. Including cysteine and phenylalanine, the CDR3 has 14 amino acids. Of the read, only the CDR3 DNA is kept; its 42 bases are in frame from base 1. For CDR1 and CDR2, the germline V gene (reference sequence) lists SEHNR and FQNEAQ.

Source material: CD8+ T cells from PBMCs. The TCR was taken from a human donor in good health (CMV status not recorded). Some clones in this sample may be carry-over from other donors' samples. This chain joins TRBV7-9 to TRBJ2-1; tentative D gene TRBD1, with 5 bases matching. The CDR3 protein is CASSSLGARNEQFF. The DNA sequence is TGTGCCAGCAGCTCTCTAGGGGCCAGAAATGAGCAGTTCTTC. With the portions outside the CDR3 filled from the reference TRBV7-9 and TRBJ2-1 genes, the complete variable region becomes DTGVSQNPRHKITKRGQNVTFRCDPISEHNRLYWYRQTLGQGPEFLTYFQNEAQLEKSRLLSDRFSAERPKGSFSTLEIQRTEQGDSAMYLCASSSLGARNEQFFGPGTRLTVL.